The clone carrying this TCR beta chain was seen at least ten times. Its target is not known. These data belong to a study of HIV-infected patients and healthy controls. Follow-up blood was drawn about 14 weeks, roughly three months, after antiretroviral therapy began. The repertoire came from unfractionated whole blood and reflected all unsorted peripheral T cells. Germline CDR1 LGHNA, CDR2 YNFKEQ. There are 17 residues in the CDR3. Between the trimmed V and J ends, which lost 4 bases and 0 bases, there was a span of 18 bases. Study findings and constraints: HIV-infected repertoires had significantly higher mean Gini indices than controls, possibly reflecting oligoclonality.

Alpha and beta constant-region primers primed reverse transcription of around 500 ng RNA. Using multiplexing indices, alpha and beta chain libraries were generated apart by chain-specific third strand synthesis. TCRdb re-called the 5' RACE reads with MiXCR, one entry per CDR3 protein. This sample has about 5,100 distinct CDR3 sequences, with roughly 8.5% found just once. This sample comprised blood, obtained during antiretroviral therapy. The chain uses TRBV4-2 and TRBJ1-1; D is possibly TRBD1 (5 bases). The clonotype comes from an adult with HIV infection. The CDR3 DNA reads TGTGCCAGCAGCCGTAGGGTTGAGGGGCCCATGAACACTGAAGCTTTCTTT. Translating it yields CASSRRVEGPMNTEAFF.